The 26 T cell receptor beta chains listed next were all sequenced from one sample in a study of blood T cell repertoires in COVID-19. Sequencing was performed with immunoSEQ multiplex PCR; in TCRdb, only in-frame clones are kept and a portion is missing. The table lists 200,000 to 250,000 clones, around 87% of them singletons. The sequenced material came from peripheral blood. The origin of the receptors is a man aged 55 to 70 with acute or convalescent COVID-19.

The CDR3 DNA is TGTGCCAGCAGCGTAAGTCCCCGACAGTCTACAAATGAAAAACTGTTTTTT. It is translated as CASSVSPRQSTNEKLFF. The chain joins TRBV9 to TRBJ1-4, with D maybe TRBD1 (5 bases). Germline CDR1 reads SGDLS; CDR2 reads YYNGEE. The V gene lost 1 base and the J gene lost 5 bases, with 18 bases spanning the gap. This CDR3 region has 17 residues.

The chain uses TRBV27 and TRBJ2-5; 10 bases map to TRBD2. Trimming at V came to 6 bases and at J to 6 bases, leaving 10 bases not matched to a gene. Germline V lookup: CDR1 MNHEY, CDR2 SMNVEV (reference sequence). This CDR3 region has 15 residues. The CDR3 DNA is TGTGCCAGCAGCCTCCAGCGGGGGGGCCCAAAGACCCAGTACTTC. Residues: CASSLQRGGPKTQYF.

This chain links TRBV5-6 with TRBJ2-7; weak D call: TRBD1 (5 bases). This CDR3 is 15 amino acids long. The germline gives CDR1 SGHDT, CDR2 YYEEEE. Trimming cost V 4 bases and J 4 bases, with 18 bases left between them. The CDR3 loop is CASSLGAQKGYEQYF. DNA of the CDR3: TGTGCCAGCAGCCTAGGGGCCCAAAAGGGATACGAGCAGTACTTC.

The V call is TRBV4-1, the J call TRBJ2-6, with D tentatively TRBD2 (6 bases). Germline loops: CDR1 MGHRA, CDR2 YSYEKL. Trimming pared 0 bases from V and 0 bases from J, leaving 15 bases between. This CDR3 has 19 residues. CDR3: CASSQDGGAGSSGANVLTF. For the CDR3, the DNA is TGCGCCAGCAGCCAAGATGGAGGGGCAGGGAGCTCTGGGGCCAACGTCCTGACTTTC.

This chain joins TRBV7-2 and TRBJ2-1; the match to TRBD1 covers 9 bases. J lost 7 bases, V lost 4 bases, and 11 bases had no gene match. Germline V lookup: CDR1 SGHTA, CDR2 FQGNSA. This CDR3 is 16 amino acids long. As DNA, the CDR3 is TGTGCCAGCAGCTCATTAACCGGGACAGGGTTAAATGAGCAGTTCTTC. Translation: CASSSLTGTGLNEQFF. Drawing the rest from reference TRBV7-2 and TRBJ2-1, the complete variable domain is GAGVSQSPSNKVTEKGKDVELRCDPISGHTALYWYRQSLGQGLEFLIYFQGNSAPDKSGLPSDRFSAERTGGSVSTLTIQRTQQEDSAVYLCASSSLTGTGLNEQFFGPGTRLTVL.

The chain recombines TRBV2 with TRBJ2-7; 10 positions match TRBD2. Trimming took 8 bases from V and 0 from J; bases not matched to a gene: 7. The CDR3 runs to 15 residues. Germline values: CDR1 SNHLY, CDR2 FYNNEI. The CDR3 spells CASPLTSGDSYEQYF. The DNA of the CDR3 is TGTGCCAGCCCTCTCACTAGCGGGGACTCCTACGAGCAGTACTTC.

The V call is TRBV6-5, the J call TRBJ2-2, with D tentatively TRBD1 (6 bases). The CDR3 runs 15 residues. Germline values: CDR1 MNHEY, CDR2 SVGAGI. V gave up 9 bases and J gave up 6 bases, with 20 bases separating them. CDR3 amino acids: CASTAGAGAAGELFF. CDR3 DNA sequence: TGTGCCAGTACCGCCGGGGCAGGGGCCGCCGGGGAGCTGTTTTTT.

The V gene is TRBV19, the J gene TRBJ1-5, with TRBD1 as a possible D gene (6 bases). The CDR3 has 16 residues. Between the trimmed V and J ends, which lost 2 bases and 1 base, there was a span of 12 bases. From germline, CDR1 is LNHDA and CDR2 SQIVND (reference sequence). The CDR3 DNA sequence: TGTGCCAGTAGTATACCGCAGGGGTTCAGCAATCAGCCCCAGCATTTT. This codes for CASSIPQGFSNQPQHF.

The chain recombines TRBV11-2 with TRBJ2-3, with 8 positions matching TRBD1. Germline loops: CDR1 SGHAT, CDR2 FQNNGV. CDR3 length: 17 amino acids. J lost 4 bases, V lost 0 bases, and 9 bases had no gene match. The CDR3 nucleotides read TGTGCCAGCAGCTTAGATCAGGGCAGGGGGCGTGCAGATACGCAGTATTTT. Its protein is CASSLDQGRGRADTQYF. The full variable domain, its missing parts supplied by reference TRBV11-2 and TRBJ2-3, is EAGVAQSPRYKIIEKRQSVAFWCNPISGHATLYWYQQILGQGPKLLIQFQNNGVVDDSQLPKDRFSAERLKGVDSTLKIQPAKLEDSAVYLCASSLDQGRGRADTQYFGPGTRLTVL.

CDR3 sequence (DNA): TGTGCCAGCAGTACAGGGGCCTCCTACGAGCAGTACTTC. Its protein product is CASSTGASYEQYF. This chain links TRBV28 with TRBJ2-7; 7 bases line up with TRBD1. Germline loops: CDR1 MDHEN, CDR2 SYDVKM. The trim removed 5 bases at V and 0 bases at J, leaving 1 base unmatched. The CDR3 sequence is 13 residues long.

This clone was found once. V and J are TRBV5-1 and TRBJ2-3, with D possibly being TRBD2 (6 bases). V gave up 0 bases and J gave up 5 bases, with 10 bases separating them. The CDR3 is made up of 14 amino acids. Germline values: CDR1 SGHRS, CDR2 YFSETQ. The CDR3 loop reads CASSLGGAQDTQYF. CDR3 bases: TGCGCCAGCAGCTTGGGCGGGGCGCAAGATACGCAGTATTTT.

This rearrangement joins TRBV10-3 to TRBJ1-4; the D gene is possibly TRBD1 (5 bases). The CDR3 length is 16 residues. The V gene lost 2 bases and the J gene lost 4 bases, with 14 bases spanning the gap. The germline gives CDR1 ENHRY, CDR2 SYGVKD. CDR3 coding DNA: TGTGCCATCAGTGAGGTGTGGGGCAGAAATAATGAAAAACTGTTTTTT. It specifies CAISEVWGRNNEKLFF.

The CDR3 loop reads CASSVAQGAGREKLFF. The CDR3 DNA follows: TGTGCCAGCAGCGTAGCTCAGGGGGCGGGTCGGGAAAAACTGTTTTTT. The chain has TRBV9 and TRBJ1-4; 8 nucleotides agree with TRBD1. V gave up 0 bases and J gave up 8 bases; unmatched junction bases: 9. CDR1 and CDR2 from the germline V gene are SGDLS and YYNGEE. The CDR3 length is 16 residues.

The J gene is TRBJ1-2, the V gene TRBV7-9, with D hard to call. Looked up from germline, CDR1 is SEHNR and CDR2 is FQNEAQ (reference sequence). V was shortened by 5 bases and J by 4 bases, with 14 bases between the two germline ends. This CDR3 is built from 14 residues. For the CDR3, the DNA is TGTGCCAGCAGCCCGGACGGGAACATCTATGGCTACACCTTC. It specifies CASSPDGNIYGYTF.

The chain couples TRBV19 to TRBJ1-1; 8 bases map to TRBD1. The junction had 6 bases not matched to a gene; V was cut back by 6 bases and J by 0 bases. Looked up from germline, CDR1 is LNHDA and CDR2 is SQIVND (reference sequence). The CDR3 length is 15 residues. The CDR3 is CASSEMTGVNTEAFF. In nucleotides, the CDR3 is TGTGCCAGTAGCGAGATGACAGGGGTGAACACTGAAGCTTTCTTT.

A remark on this clone: The sample has other DNA sequences that encode this CDR3 too. The CDR3 region has the DNA TGTGCCAGCAGGAGGGGACAGGGTAGCAATCAGCCCCAGCATTTT. Translated, it gives CASRRGQGSNQPQHF. The chain recombines TRBV6-5 with TRBJ1-5, with 9 bases matching TRBD1. Germline-derived CDR1 and CDR2 are MNHEY and SVGAGI. J lost 0 bases, V lost 6 bases, and 3 bases had no gene match. There are 15 residues in the CDR3.

The J gene is TRBJ2-4, the V gene TRBV19, with a possible D match to TRBD1 (6 bases). CDR1 and CDR2 from the germline V gene are LNHDA and SQIVND (reference sequence). V lost 5 bases and J lost 9, with 17 bases in between. The CDR3 covers 14 residues. The CDR3 DNA follows: TGTGCCAGTAGTTTCTCTGACAGCAGGGGCATTCAGTACTTC. It specifies CASSFSDSRGIQYF.

V gene TRBV3-1 (or the pseudogene TRBV3-2) combines with J gene TRBJ1-5; TRBD1 agrees at 8 bases. Germline CDR1 reads LGHDT; CDR2 reads YNNKEL (reference sequence). The J segment lost 2 bases and the V segment lost 1 base, leaving 10 bases of the junction unmatched. The CDR3 runs to 18 residues. DNA for the CDR3: TGTGCCAGCAGCCAAGGTGACAGGGGAATATGGGGCAATCAGCCCCAGCATTTT. The encoded protein is CASSQGDRGIWGNQPQHF.

The chain joins TRBV28 to TRBJ2-2; perhaps TRBD2 as D (7 bases). Germline CDR1 reads MDHEN; CDR2 reads SYDVKM. This CDR3 comprises 15 residues. V was clipped by 7 bases and J by 6 bases, with 18 bases between them. The CDR3 loop reads CASTSSTGRAGELFF. CDR3 nucleotide sequence: TGTGCCAGCACCTCCTCCACAGGGAGGGCCGGGGAGCTGTTTTTT.

This clone was found a few times. This chain uses TRBV19 with TRBJ1-2; TRBD1 aligns across 12 bases. Germline values: CDR1 LNHDA, CDR2 SQIVND (reference sequence). With V trimmed by 6 bases and J by 2 bases, 7 bases remained unmatched. CDR3 length equals 16 residues. In DNA form, the CDR3 reads TGTGCCAGTAGACAAGCGGGACAGGGGGCAAACTATGGCTACACCTTC. It yields the protein CASRQAGQGANYGYTF. The variable domain in full, with the rest retrieved from reference TRBV19 and TRBJ1-2, is DGGITQSPKYLFRKEGQNVTLSCEQNLNHDAMYWYRQDPGQGLRLIYYSQIVNDFQKGDIAEGYSVSREKKESFPLTVTSAQKNPTAFYLCASRQAGQGANYGYTFGSGTRLTVV.

The rearrangement uses TRBV19 and TRBJ1-5; tentative D call: TRBD1 (5 bases). V was trimmed by 10 bases and J by 0 bases, leaving 22 bases between them. CDR1 and CDR2 (germline): LNHDA, SQIVND (reference sequence). The CDR3 runs to 17 residues. CDR3: CATSDQGSVVSNQPQHF. CDR3 nucleotides: TGTGCCACCAGTGATCAGGGTTCGGTGGTTAGCAATCAGCCCCAGCATTTT.

V is TRBV20-1 and J is TRBJ2-7; 15 nucleotides line up with TRBD2. The length of the CDR3 is 17 residues. Germline-derived CDR1 and CDR2 are DFQATT and SNEGSKA (reference sequence). The junction had 15 bases not matched to a gene; V was cut back by 6 bases and J by 6 bases. The CDR3 region is CSASPGTSGGHGVEQYF. For the CDR3, the DNA is TGCAGTGCCAGTCCCGGGACTAGCGGGGGGCATGGTGTCGAGCAGTACTTC.

The chain combines TRBV2 with TRBJ1-6, with 9 bases lining up with TRBD1. Germline loops: CDR1 SNHLY, CDR2 FYNNEI. J lost 6 bases, V lost 6 bases, and 3 bases had no gene match. This CDR3 has 14 amino acids. CDR3: CASSPGQGNSPLHF. The CDR3 region has the DNA TGTGCCAGCAGCCCGGGACAGGGTAATTCACCCCTCCACTTT.

The chain recombines TRBV4-3 with TRBJ2-3; D is possibly TRBD1 (6 bases). Germline CDR1 LGHNA, CDR2 YSLEER. Trimming left V 0 bases short and J 2 bases short, with 12 bases between. This CDR3 has 16 amino acids. The CDR3 nucleotides are TGCGCCAGCAGCCAAGAGGGCAGGACAGTCACAGATACGCAGTATTTT. Encoded protein: CASSQEGRTVTDTQYF.

The J gene is TRBJ1-2, the V gene TRBV10-3; D gene ambiguous. Germline V gives CDR1 ENHRY, CDR2 SYGVKD. This CDR3 has 14 amino acids. V lost 9 bases and J 0 bases, leaving 14 bases between the germline ends. DNA of the CDR3: TGTGCCATTAGTAACCGGGATTCTAACTATGGCTACACCTTC. Encoded protein: CAISNRDSNYGYTF.

CDR3 region: CASSKWTGGYEQYF. As DNA, the CDR3 is TGTGCCAGCAGCAAATGGACAGGGGGCTACGAGCAGTACTTC. V usage is TRBV7-2 and J usage is TRBJ2-7, with 10 bases identical to TRBD1. With 5 bases clipped from V and 3 bases from J, the junction kept 4 bases outside the gene matches. Germline CDR1 is SGHTA and CDR2 is FQGNSA. The CDR3 loop spans 14 amino acids.